Given below is one T cell receptor (beta chain) in context. The data originate from a study of OX40 agonist ivuxolimab in advanced cancers. Libraries were prepared by immunoSEQ multiplex PCR; TCRdb keeps only in-frame clonotypes and omits some of them. The sample has tens of thousands of clones, under 85% seen once. Germline CDR1 and CDR2: MNHEY and SMNVEV (reference sequence). The CDR3 spans 15 residues. Germline trimming cut 6 bases from V and 3 bases from J; bases unmatched to any gene: 7. The chain couples TRBV27 to TRBJ1-2, with 10 positions matching TRBD1. The origin of this receptor is an adult with an advanced solid tumor such as melanoma, head and neck, liver or kidney cancer. The material was CD4+ or CD8+ T cells sorted from blood, obtained in a trial of the OX40 agonist ivuxolimab. The CDR3 is CASRPGTGAYYGYTF. The CDR3 DNA is TGTGCCAGCAGACCCGGGACAGGGGCATACTATGGCTACACCTTC.